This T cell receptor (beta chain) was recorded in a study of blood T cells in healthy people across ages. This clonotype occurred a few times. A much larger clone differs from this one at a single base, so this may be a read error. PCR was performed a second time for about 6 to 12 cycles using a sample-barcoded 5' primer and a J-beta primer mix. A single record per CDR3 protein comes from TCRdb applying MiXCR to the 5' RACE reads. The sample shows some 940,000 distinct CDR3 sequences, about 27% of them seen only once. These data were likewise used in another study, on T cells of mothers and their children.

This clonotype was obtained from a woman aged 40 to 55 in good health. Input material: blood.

CDR3 sequence (DNA): TGTGCCAGCAGCTTCGTTCGGACTCTTCAGTACTTC. As protein: CASSFVRTLQYF. The rearrangement uses TRBV11-1 and TRBJ2-5; tentative D call: TRBD2 (5 bases). Germline CDR1 and CDR2: SGHAT and FQDESV (reference sequence). This CDR3 is 12 amino acids long. With 3 bases removed from V and 11 bases from J, the gap between germline ends came to 13 bases.